Following are 20 T cell receptor beta chains from one sample sequenced in a study of shared clonotypes between healthy human individuals. Some clones are missing from TCRdb's copy, which holds only in-frame ones; the method was immunoSEQ multiplex PCR. The data contain 2 million to 3 million clones, roughly 93% of them singletons. Material for sequencing was naive CD4+ T cells from PBMCs. Subset described: CD45RA+ positively selected. The receptors were gathered from a man aged 18 to 35 in good health. Some clones in this sample may be carry-over from other donors' samples.

The chain couples TRBV7-6 to TRBJ1-2; tentatively, D is TRBD1 (5 bases). The V end was cut by 0 bases, the J end by 6 bases, with 5 bases between. The CDR3 consists of 12 residues. Germline assignment: CDR1 SGHVS and CDR2 FNYEAQ. CDR3 DNA: TGTGCCAGCAGCTTAGCGGGGGATGGCTACACCTTC. It yields the protein CASSLAGDGYTF.

The chain carries TRBV5-1 and TRBJ1-1; no definite D call. The CDR3 has 14 residues. Deletions cut 4 bases from V and 1 base from J, with 11 bases between. Germline V gene lookup returns CDR1 SGHRS and CDR2 YFSETQ. CDR3 sequence: CASSRALSNTEAFF. In DNA, the CDR3 is TGCGCCAGCAGCCGGGCCCTGTCGAACACTGAAGCTTTCTTT.

The chain is built from TRBV7-9 and TRBJ2-7; 9 bases match TRBD1. The trim removed 8 bases at V and 7 bases at J, leaving 6 bases unmatched. The CDR3 covers 12 residues. Germline V CDR1 and CDR2: SEHNR, FQNEAQ (reference sequence). This chain's CDR3 is CASGQGLGEQYF. The CDR3 nucleotides are TGTGCCAGCGGACAGGGGTTGGGGGAGCAGTACTTC.

The rearrangement joins TRBV6-4 to TRBJ2-1; 7 nucleotides align to TRBD2. Losses at the gene ends were 4 bases for V and 8 bases for J; bases not matched to a gene: 5. This CDR3 spans 13 amino acids. Germline V gene lookup returns CDR1 MRHNA and CDR2 SNTAGT. In nucleotides, the CDR3 is TGTGCCAGCAGTGTCCGGGCGGGAGATGAGCAGTTCTTC. This translates into CASSVRAGDEQFF.

The chain has TRBV7-3 and TRBJ2-6; 8 bases fit TRBD1. The V gene end was trimmed by 5 bases and the J gene end by 10 bases; junction bases not matched to a gene: 4. The CDR3 length is 13 residues. The V gene's germline CDR1 is SGHTA and CDR2 FQGTGA. The CDR3 DNA follows: TGTGCCAGCAGCGCACAGGGGGAGAACGTCCTGACTTTC. This translates into CASSAQGENVLTF.

The chain joins TRBV15 to TRBJ1-4; 8 positions agree with TRBD1. Germline lookup yields CDR1 LNHNV and CDR2 YYDKDF (reference sequence). There are 14 residues in the CDR3. V dropped 6 bases and J dropped 8; count of bases not matched to a gene: 8. The CDR3 nucleotides read TGTGCCACCAGGAAAGGACAGGGAGGGGAAAAACTGTTTTTT. Protein product: CATRKGQGGEKLFF.

This rearrangement joins TRBV5-5 to TRBJ2-3, with D perhaps TRBD1 or TRBD2 (5 bases each). Per the germline V gene, CDR1 is SGHKS and CDR2 is YYEKEE (reference sequence). The CDR3 sequence is 14 residues long. Trimming left V 3 bases short and J 2 bases short, with 10 bases between. This chain's CDR3 is CASSSSGHTDTQYF. The CDR3 region has the DNA TGTGCCAGCAGCTCTTCGGGGCACACAGATACGCAGTATTTT.

V and J are TRBV5-4 and TRBJ2-5; 14 nucleotides align to TRBD2. The CDR3 length is 17 residues. V trimming: 0 bases; J trimming: 2 bases; junction bases outside the gene matches: 3. Germline CDR1 reads SGHNT; CDR2 reads YYREEE (reference sequence). In DNA, the CDR3 is TGTGCCAGCAGCTTGGGACTAGCGGGAGGGTCTCAAGAGACCCAGTACTTC. Translating it yields CASSLGLAGGSQETQYF. Complete variable domain (other parts from reference TRBV5-4 and TRBJ2-5): ETGVTQSPTHLIKTRGQQVTLRCSSQSGHNTVSWYQQALGQGPQFIFQYYREEENGRGNFPPRFSGLQFPNYSSELNVNALELDDSALYLCASSLGLAGGSQETQYFGPGTRLLVL.

This clone was detected a few times. Other nucleotide sequences in the sample specify the same CDR3. This rearrangement joins TRBV6-1 to TRBJ1-3, with D uncertain. Germline CDR1 and CDR2: MNHNS and SASEGT. The CDR3 is 13 residues long. V dropped 4 bases and J dropped 4 bases, with 8 bases sitting between them. The CDR3 DNA is TGTGCCAGCAGTGGGGGTTCCGGAAACACCATATATTTT. This sequence encodes CASSGGSGNTIYF.

The rearrangement joins TRBV18 to TRBJ1-1; D possibly corresponds to TRBD1 (5 bases). V dropped 3 bases and J dropped 4 bases, with 18 bases sitting between them. Germline V lookup: CDR1 KGHSH, CDR2 LQKENI. This CDR3 has 16 amino acids. The CDR3 loop reads CASSPLGLPRGTEAFF. As DNA, the CDR3 is TGTGCCAGCTCACCCCTGGGACTTCCGAGGGGCACTGAAGCTTTCTTT.

This chain links TRBV7-2 with TRBJ1-4; D not certain. Between the trimmed V and J ends, which lost 1 base and 0 bases, there was a span of 6 bases. The CDR3 sequence is 15 residues long. Germline V CDR1 and CDR2: SGHTA, FQGNSA. CDR3 sequence: CASSLGRATNEKLFF. The CDR3 bases are TGTGCCAGCAGCTTAGGTCGCGCAACTAATGAAAAACTGTTTTTT.

V usage is TRBV5-8 and J usage is TRBJ2-2; perhaps D is TRBD1 or TRBD2 (5 bases each). Trimming took 4 bases from V and 4 from J, leaving 17 bases between them. CDR1 is SGHTS, CDR2 YDEGEE, per germline. The CDR3 extends over 16 amino acids. CDR3 protein: CASSRRAVGVTGELFF. CDR3 DNA: TGTGCCAGCAGCCGCAGGGCTGTCGGGGTCACCGGGGAGCTGTTTTTT.

V gene TRBV10-1 combines with J gene TRBJ1-2, with 9 bases identical to TRBD1. V lost 6 bases and J lost 0; bases outside the gene matches: 5. The CDR3 has 15 amino acids. The germline V gene has CDR1 WNHNN and CDR2 SYGVQD (reference sequence). Here the CDR3 reads CASSDDRGSNYGYTF. The CDR3, as DNA: TGCGCCAGCAGCGACGACAGGGGGTCTAACTATGGCTACACCTTC.

Regarding this clone: At the DNA level, this CDR3 is encoded by other sequences in the same sample as well. This chain uses TRBV5-1 with TRBJ1-1; possible D gene TRBD1, 5 bases. The germline CDR1 and CDR2 sequences are SGHRS and YFSETQ. This CDR3 has 14 residues. Trimming shortened V by 0 bases and J by 3 bases, and 9 bases separated the two germline ends. The CDR3 region is CASSLEGTYTEAFF. CDR3 sequence (DNA): TGCGCCAGCAGCTTGGAGGGGACGTACACTGAAGCTTTCTTT.

The chain combines TRBV7-9 with TRBJ2-7, with TRBD1 matching 11 bases. Germline V gene data show CDR1 as SEHNR and CDR2 as FQNEAQ (reference sequence). Unmatched junction bases numbered 0, after V lost 1 base and J lost 1 base. The CDR3 runs 15 residues. CDR3 sequence: CASSLGDRGSYEQYF. CDR3 DNA: TGTGCCAGCAGCTTAGGGGACAGGGGGTCCTACGAGCAGTACTTC.

The chain links TRBV5-1 to TRBJ2-7; no reliable D call. The V gene lost 5 bases and the J gene lost 7 bases, with 16 bases spanning the gap. This CDR3 has 13 amino acids. Germline CDR1 and CDR2: SGHRS and YFSETQ. The CDR3 protein is CASSFDGSLEQYF. As DNA, the CDR3 is TGCGCCAGCAGTTTCGACGGAAGTTTAGAGCAGTACTTC. The variable domain in full, with the rest retrieved from reference TRBV5-1 and TRBJ2-7, is KAGVTQTPRYLIKTRGQQVTLSCSPISGHRSVSWYQQTPGQGLQFLFEYFSETQRNKGNFPGRFSGRQFSNSRSEMNVSTLELGDSALYLCASSFDGSLEQYFGPGTRLTVT.

The chain uses TRBV7-9 and TRBJ2-2; TRBD2 agrees at 11 bases. Germline V lookup: CDR1 SEHNR, CDR2 FQNEAQ (reference sequence). The V gene end was trimmed by 3 bases and the J gene end by 1 base; junction bases not matched to a gene: 1. This CDR3 has 16 residues. The CDR3 reads CASSLTSGVNTGELFF. CDR3 bases: TGTGCCAGCAGCTTGACTAGCGGGGTGAACACCGGGGAGCTGTTTTTT.

This chain uses TRBV28 with TRBJ1-1; 10 positions match TRBD1. The V segment lost 6 bases and the J segment 1 base; nucleotides outside the gene matches: 8. CDR1 and CDR2 from the germline V gene are MDHEN and SYDVKM. The CDR3 runs to 16 residues. CDR3 DNA: TGTGCCAGCAGGATCTCGACAGGGGGCGCGAACACTGAAGCTTTCTTT. This translates into CASRISTGGANTEAFF.

This clone was detected once. The J gene is TRBJ2-2, the V gene TRBV6-5, with 9 bases matching TRBD2. CDR1 and CDR2 (germline): MNHEY, SVGAGI. V gave up 7 bases and J gave up 3 bases; unmatched junction bases: 6. This CDR3 is built from 15 residues. CDR3 protein: CASIRTSAYTGELFF. The CDR3 DNA reads as TGTGCCAGCATTCGGACTAGCGCGTACACCGGGGAGCTGTTTTTT.

The genes are TRBV6-5 and TRBJ1-4; tentatively, D is TRBD1 (5 bases). The CDR3 totals 15 residues. V was clipped by 5 bases and J by 0 bases, with 10 bases between them. Germline V CDR1 and CDR2: MNHEY, SVGAGI. DNA of the CDR3: TGTGCCAGCAGTGGAACAGGCGCAACTAATGAAAAACTGTTTTTT. This codes for CASSGTGATNEKLFF.